The present TCR beta chain was sequenced within a study of blood T cell repertoires in COVID-19. Clones were sequenced by immunoSEQ multiplex PCR, and TCRdb holds only the in-frame ones, with some missing. The sample carries 240,000 or so clones, 85% to 90% recorded once. The specimen sequenced was PBMCs or T cells enriched from blood (not recorded which). This TCR was recovered from a man aged 50 to 60 who had been exposed to COVID-19.

The CDR3 spells CASLGRETQYF. CDR3 DNA sequence: TGTGCCTCACTAGGGAGGGAGACCCAGTACTTC. The J gene is TRBJ2-5, the V gene TRBV28, with a weak D call TRBD2 (6 bases). Between the trimmed V and J ends, which lost 11 bases and 5 bases, there was a span of 12 bases. The germline gives CDR1 MDHEN, CDR2 SYDVKM. The CDR3 contains 11 residues. The variable domain in full, completed from reference TRBV28 and TRBJ2-5, reads DVKVTQSSRYLVKRTGEKVFLECVQDMDHENMFWYRQDPGLGLRLIYFSYDVKMKEKGDIPEGYSVSREKKERFSLILESASTNQTSMYLCASLGRETQYFGPGTRLLVL.